This TCR beta chain originates from a study of cytomegalovirus exposure and HLA in healthy donors. Note on this clone: Antigen: not known.

Study-level points and caveats: In vitro, three CMV-associated chains proved specific for CMV antigens. In a later analysis, TCR association rates varied by HLA locus: DRB1 most, HLA-C fewest.

The PCR employed 60 Vbeta primers together with 13 Jbeta primers. Method: immunoSEQ multiplex PCR; TCRdb's copy keeps in-frame clones and lacks some. The sample shows approximately 180,000 clones, 80% of them seen only once. The germline gives CDR1 MDHEN, CDR2 SYDVKM. V lost 1 base to trimming and J lost 7 bases, with 17 bases between them. CDR3 length equals 16 residues. Sequenced sample: PBMCs. This clonotype was sampled from a man aged 25-40 years in good health and CMV-seropositive. V gene TRBV28 combines with J gene TRBJ2-1, with D maybe TRBD1 (5 bases). CDR3 residues: CASSLFQGISRNEQFF. CDR3 DNA sequence: TGTGCCAGCAGTTTATTTCAGGGAATTTCTAGGAATGAGCAGTTCTTC.